This section outlines one TCR beta chain sequence together with its context. The CDR3 consists of 11 residues. Germline loops: CDR1 SEHNR, CDR2 FQNEAQ (reference sequence). Trimming left V 4 bases short and J 8 bases short, with 3 bases between. Exclusion of a patient resulted from uncontrolled infection, other autoimmune disease, pregnancy or lactation. From RNA transcripts, TCR beta CDR3 regions were amplified. An initial round of RT-PCR targeting the TCR CDR3 relied on the HTBI primer set. In TCRdb, the multiplex PCR reads were re-called with MiXCR into one record per CDR3 protein. Of around 250,000 distinct CDR3 sequences listed, less than 15% are singletons. This record comes from a study of T cells in Graves' hyperthyroidism and ophthalmopathy.

The chain carries TRBV7-9 and TRBJ1-6; unclear D gene. This clonotype was sampled from a woman aged 40 to 50 with Graves' hyperthyroidism that later progressed to Graves' ophthalmopathy. Sample: blood. The CDR3 DNA reads as TGTGCCAGCAGCTACGATTCACCCCTCCACTTT. This encodes CASSYDSPLHF.